This T cell receptor beta chain was recovered during a study of graft-versus-host responses after intestinal transplantation. This CDR3 has 13 amino acids. The germline V gene encodes CDR1 MNHGY and CDR2 SAAAGT. Between the trimmed V and J ends, which lost 2 bases and 0 bases, there was a span of 5 bases. This clone was counted only a few times. The researchers put 200,000 CFSE-labeled responder cells into plates with 200,000 irradiated, violet-dye-labeled stimulator cells. Sorted cells were CFSE-low CD3+CD4+ or CD3+CD8+ proliferating responders. Study-level points and caveats: Among recipient marrow samples, GvH clones were found; some appeared first in ileum or blood.

Clones were read by immunoSEQ multiplex PCR, and TCRdb kept only the in-frame ones, dropping some. The repertoire consists of over 8,500 clones, with around a quarter occurring once and the leading ten covering over 4%. The chain recombines TRBV6-8 with TRBJ2-7; D may be TRBD1 (5 bases). The sequencing used alloreactive CD8+ T cells from a mixed lymphocyte reaction culture, collected before transplantation. Subset reported: CFSE-low proliferating T cells sorted from roughly 6-day pre-transplant mixed lymphocyte reaction (GvH or HvG direction). The TCR originated in a human patient who was an organ donor for intestinal transplantation. CDR3 nucleotides: TGTGCCAGCAGTTACGGACACTCCTACGAGCAGTACTTC. It translates to CASSYGHSYEQYF.